These 11 T cell receptor beta chains were all obtained from the same sample, sequenced in a study of blood T cell repertoires in COVID-19. Assay used: immunoSEQ multiplex PCR; TCRdb lists only in-frame clones, some missing. The sample contains roughly 520,000 clones, 88% of which appear only once. Sequenced input: PBMCs or T cells enriched from blood (not recorded which). Receptor source: a woman in her thirties or forties who had recovered from COVID-19.

The rearrangement uses TRBV6-5 and TRBJ1-1, with a tentative D call TRBD1 (6 bases). The CDR3 sequence is 15 residues long. Trimming removed 7 bases from V and 0 bases from J, with 15 bases in between. Per germline, CDR1 MNHEY and CDR2 SVGAGI. The CDR3: CASTKGDQLNTEAFF. The CDR3 bases are TGTGCCAGCACTAAGGGGGACCAGCTGAACACTGAAGCTTTCTTT.

The chain is built from TRBV15 and TRBJ2-5, with 10 nucleotides matching TRBD1. This CDR3 region has 18 residues. From germline, CDR1 is LNHNV and CDR2 YYDKDF (reference sequence). The junction had 16 bases not matched to a gene; V was cut back by 4 bases and J by 5 bases. In DNA form, the CDR3 reads TGTGCCACCAGCATCGCCACTGGGGGGACAGGGGTTTTGGAGACCCAGTACTTC. It yields the protein CATSIATGGTGVLETQYF.

The chain uses TRBV11-3 and TRBJ2-1; the match to TRBD1 covers 11 bases. CDR1 SGHNT and CDR2 YENEEA come from the germline V gene. The V gene end was trimmed by 5 bases and the J gene end by 7 bases; junction bases not matched to a gene: 7. CDR3 length equals 15 residues. For the CDR3, the DNA is TGTGCCAGCAGCCGCGGACAGGGGGCGGGGAATGAGCAGTTCTTC. This codes for CASSRGQGAGNEQFF. The full variable domain, completed using reference TRBV11-3 and TRBJ2-1, is EAGVVQSPRYKIIEKKQPVAFWCNPISGHNTLYWYLQNLGQGPELLIRYENEEAVDDSQLPKDRFSAERLKGVDSTLKIQPAELGDSAVYLCASSRGQGAGNEQFFGPGTRLTVL.

The rearrangement joins TRBV5-1 to TRBJ2-2; the match to TRBD2 covers 11 bases. This CDR3 is built from 16 residues. The germline V gene encodes CDR1 SGHRS and CDR2 YFSETQ. V was pared by 6 bases and J by 2 bases, with 6 bases of the junction left unmatched. The CDR3 nucleotides are TGCGCCAGCAATCGACTAGCGGGATATAACACCGGGGAGCTGTTTTTT. It translates to CASNRLAGYNTGELFF.

Points on this clone: The same CDR3 arises from other DNA sequences in this sample as well. This sequence joins TRBV29-1 and TRBJ1-4; the D is unclear. Germline CDR1 SQVTM, CDR2 ANQGSEA. Trimming pared 4 bases from V and 1 base from J, leaving 7 bases between. The CDR3 totals 13 residues. The CDR3 DNA is TGCAGCGTTGGGGGAGGAACTAATGAAAAACTGTTTTTT. This encodes CSVGGGTNEKLFF.

J is TRBJ1-1 and V is TRBV4-3; weak D call: TRBD1 (5 bases). CDR1 LGHNA and CDR2 YSLEER come from the germline V gene. This CDR3 spans 18 amino acids. With 1 base removed from V and 6 bases from J, the gap between germline ends came to 24 bases. As DNA, the CDR3 is TGCGCCAGCAGCCAAGTAGGGGCTCGGTATCAGGGCTCCCCTGAAGCTTTCTTT. As protein: CASSQVGARYQGSPEAFF.

The chain couples TRBV7-9 to TRBJ2-1; TRBD1 matches at 9 bases. V was pared by 2 bases and J by 7 bases, with 9 bases of the junction left unmatched. The CDR3 has 16 amino acids. Germline V gene data show CDR1 as SEHNR and CDR2 as FQNEAQ (reference sequence). The CDR3 DNA is TGTGCCAGCAGCTTATCCCAGGGACAGGGTCGGAATGAGCAGTTCTTC. It yields the protein CASSLSQGQGRNEQFF.

CDR3 DNA: TGTGCCAGCAGTGAAGAGCGACCGGGACAGGAGCAGTATTTT. As protein: CASSEERPGQEQYF. J is TRBJ2-3 and V is TRBV2; 8 bases match TRBD1. The V gene's germline CDR1 is SNHLY and CDR2 FYNNEI. This CDR3 spans 14 amino acids. V shed 1 base and J 11 bases; nucleotides not matched to a gene: 8.

The rearrangement uses TRBV27 and TRBJ2-1; TRBD2 aligns across 8 bases. In germline, CDR1 is MNHEY, CDR2 SMNVEV (reference sequence). Unmatched junction bases numbered 5, after V lost 4 bases and J lost 6 bases. This CDR3 comprises 14 residues. This CDR3 reads CASSWGSGTNEQFF. In DNA form, the CDR3 reads TGTGCCAGCAGTTGGGGTAGCGGGACCAATGAGCAGTTCTTC.

There are a few counts of this clone. V usage is TRBV11-3 and J usage is TRBJ2-1; 7 bases fit TRBD2. Per germline, CDR1 SGHNT and CDR2 YENEEA. With 8 bases clipped from V and 4 bases from J, the junction kept 11 bases outside the gene matches. This CDR3 region has 15 residues. The CDR3 region has the DNA TGTGCCAGCGACTCCGGACTAGGGACGTACAATGAGCAGTTCTTC. It specifies CASDSGLGTYNEQFF.

The chain carries TRBV9 and TRBJ2-1, with TRBD2 matching 7 bases. Germline assignment: CDR1 SGDLS and CDR2 YYNGEE. The J segment lost 5 bases and the V segment lost 0 bases, leaving 8 bases of the junction unmatched. The length of the CDR3 is 16 residues. This CDR3 reads CASSVVRDAGDNEQFF. CDR3 in DNA: TGTGCCAGCAGCGTAGTGAGGGACGCGGGGGACAATGAGCAGTTCTTC. The variable domain in full, completed from reference TRBV9 and TRBJ2-1, reads DSGVTQTPKHLITATGQRVTLRCSPRSGDLSVYWYQQSLDQGLQFLIQYYNGEERAKGNILERFSAQQFPDLHSELNLSSLELGDSALYFCASSVVRDAGDNEQFFGPGTRLTVL.